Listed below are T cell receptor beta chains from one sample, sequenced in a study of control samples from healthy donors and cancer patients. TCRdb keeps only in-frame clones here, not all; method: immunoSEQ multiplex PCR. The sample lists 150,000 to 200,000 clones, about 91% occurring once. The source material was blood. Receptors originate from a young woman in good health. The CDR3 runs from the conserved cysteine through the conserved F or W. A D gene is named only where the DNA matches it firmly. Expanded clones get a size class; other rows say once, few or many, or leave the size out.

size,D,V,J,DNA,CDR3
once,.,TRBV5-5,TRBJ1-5,TGTGCCAGCAGCTTCGGTGATAGCAATCAGCCCCAGCATTTT,CASSFGDSNQPQHF
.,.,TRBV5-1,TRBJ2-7,TGCGCCAGCAGCTTGGCTGGGTCCGCCTACGAGCAGTACTTC,CASSLAGSAYEQYF
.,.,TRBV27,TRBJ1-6,TGTGCCAGCAGTTTCCTTCAGGGATCACATTCACCCCTCCACTTT,CASSFLQGSHSPLHF
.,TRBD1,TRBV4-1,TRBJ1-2,TGCGCCAGCAGGAATCGAGGGGTGGACAGGGATTATGGCTACACCTTC,CASRNRGVDRDYGYTF
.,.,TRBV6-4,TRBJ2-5,TGTGCCAGTCCCGCCGAGACCCAGTACTTC,CASPAETQYF
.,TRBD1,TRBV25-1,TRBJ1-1,TGTGCCAGCAGTGGGGCAGGGGGGTGGATCACTGAAGCTTTCTTT,CASSGAGGWITEAFF
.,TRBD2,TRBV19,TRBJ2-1,TGTGCCAGTAGTACCCCGGGACTAGCGGGGGTCAATGAGCAGTTCTTC,CASSTPGLAGVNEQFF
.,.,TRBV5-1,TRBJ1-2,TGCGCCAGCAGCTTGGTCGACGGTAACTATGGCTACACCTTC,CASSLVDGNYGYTF
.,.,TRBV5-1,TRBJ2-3,TGCGCCAGCAGCTTGGCTCCTACAGATACGCAGTATTTT,CASSLAPTDTQYF
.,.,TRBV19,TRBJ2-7,TGTGCCAGTAGCACACGGGGCACATATACCTACGAGCAGTACTTC,CASSTRGTYTYEQYF
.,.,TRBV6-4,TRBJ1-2,TGTGCCAGCAGTGACGGGACGGCTAACTATGGCTACACCTTC,CASSDGTANYGYTF
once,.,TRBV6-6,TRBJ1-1,TGTGCCAGCAGTCGCCGACAGGATGGGGCCTTGAGAACTGAAGCTTTCTTT,CASSRRQDGALRTEAFF
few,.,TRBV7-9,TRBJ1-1,TGTGCCAGCAGCTTAGGGCCTCGGAACACTGAAGCTTTCTTT,CASSLGPRNTEAFF
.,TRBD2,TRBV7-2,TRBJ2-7,TGTGCCAGCAGCTTAGAAGTCCCTAGCGGGACCTACGAGCAGTACTTC,CASSLEVPSGTYEQYF
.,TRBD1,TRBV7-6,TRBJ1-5,TGTGCCAGCAGCTTAGAAAGATTCCGACAGGGGGACTCTTATAGCAATCAGCCCCAGCATTTT,CASSLERFRQGDSYSNQPQHF
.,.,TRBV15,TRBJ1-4,TGTGCCACCAGCAGAGCGGAGGGCGCCCATAATGAAAAACTGTTTTTT,CATSRAEGAHNEKLFF
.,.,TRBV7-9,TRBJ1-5,TGTGCCAGCAGCTTTGACAGGCTCAATCAGCCCCAGCATTTT,CASSFDRLNQPQHF
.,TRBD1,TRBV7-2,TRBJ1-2,TGTGCCAGCAGCTTAACCCCAGGGGGTGAGGGCTATGGCTACACCTTC,CASSLTPGGEGYGYTF
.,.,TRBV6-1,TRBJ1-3,TGTGCCAGCAGTGAGGGCAGCACTGGAAACACCATATATTTT,CASSEGSTGNTIYF
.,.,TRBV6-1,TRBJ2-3,TGTGCCAGCAGTGAAGCTAGGAAGAGGGTATTGACAGATACGCAGTATTTT,CASSEARKRVLTDTQYF
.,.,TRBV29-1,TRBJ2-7,TGCAGCGTTGAAGATCCTGCCAGGGGAACCTACGAGCAGTACTTC,CSVEDPARGTYEQYF
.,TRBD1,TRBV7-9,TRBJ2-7,TGTGCCAGCAGTCCCCCCTCCGGGACAGGGGCCTTAGAGCAGTACTTC,CASSPPSGTGALEQYF
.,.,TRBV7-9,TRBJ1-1,TGTGCCAGCAGCTTCGAAAGACAAACTGAAGCTTTCTTT,CASSFERQTEAFF
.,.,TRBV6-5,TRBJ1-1,TGTGCCAGCAGTTTAGGTAGGCCGGTGAGCACTGAAGCTTTCTTT,CASSLGRPVSTEAFF
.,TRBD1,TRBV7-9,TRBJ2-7,TGTGCCAGCAGCTTATCATGGGACAGATCCTACGAGCAGTACTTC,CASSLSWDRSYEQYF
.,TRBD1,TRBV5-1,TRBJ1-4,TGCGCCAGCAGCCAGGGGACAGGGTATGAAAAACTGTTTTTT,CASSQGTGYEKLFF
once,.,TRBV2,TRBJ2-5,TGTGCCAGCAGTTTAGCTGTCCAAGAGACCCAGTACTTC,CASSLAVQETQYF
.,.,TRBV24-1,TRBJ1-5,TGTGCCACCAGTGCCAGGGACGGTAGCAATCAGCCCCAGCATTTT,CATSARDGSNQPQHF
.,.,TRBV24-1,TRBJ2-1,TGTGCCACCAGTGAAGATCCAGGGTGGGCTGAGCAGTTCTTC,CATSEDPGWAEQFF
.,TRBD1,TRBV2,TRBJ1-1,TGTGCCAGCATTTTGACAGGGGGCGTGACTGAAGCTTTCTTT,CASILTGGVTEAFF
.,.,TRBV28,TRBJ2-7,TGTGCCAGCAGTTTAGCGACGGGGGTTCGCGAGCAGTACTTC,CASSLATGVREQYF
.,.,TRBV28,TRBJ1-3,TGTGCCAGCCTCGCAACGGAATGGAGGGGTAGTAACACCATATATTTT,CASLATEWRGSNTIYF
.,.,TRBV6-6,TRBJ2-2,TGTGCCAGCCGTCGGGACCCATTCCGGGGCGGGGAGCTGTTTTTT,CASRRDPFRGGELFF
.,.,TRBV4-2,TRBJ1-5,TGTGCCAGCAGCCCAGCGGGGGGGGATCAGCCCCAGCATTTT,CASSPAGGDQPQHF
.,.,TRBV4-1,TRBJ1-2,TGCGCCAGCACCTCGGGTTCAGGTGGTAGGTATGGCTACACCTTC,CASTSGSGGRYGYTF
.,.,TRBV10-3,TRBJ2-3,TGTGCCATCAGTGAGCGCCTCACAGATACGCAGTATTTT,CAISERLTDTQYF
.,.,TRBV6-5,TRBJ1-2,TGTGCCAGCAGAGCACCTTTAGGGTATCCTCGGGACACCTTC,CASRAPLGYPRDTF
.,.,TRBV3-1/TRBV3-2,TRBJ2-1,TGTGCCAGCAGTAGCTCTAGCTCCTACAATGAGCAGTTCTTC,CASSSSSSYNEQFF
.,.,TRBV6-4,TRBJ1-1,TGTGCCAGCAGTGACACGGGGCACACTGAAGCTTTCTTT,CASSDTGHTEAFF
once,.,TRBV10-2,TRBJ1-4,TGCGCCAGCACCTCGCGGGGCCGCGCTAATGAAAAACTGTTTTTT,CASTSRGRANEKLFF
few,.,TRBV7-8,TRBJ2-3,TGTGCCAGCAGCCCACCGGGGGTTACAGATACGCAGTATTTT,CASSPPGVTDTQYF
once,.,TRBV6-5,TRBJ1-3,TGTGCCAGCAGTTATAGCCGTTCCTTCTCTGGAAACACCATATATTTT,CASSYSRSFSGNTIYF
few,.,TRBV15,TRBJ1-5,TGTGCCACCAGCAGAAAAGACAGCAATCAGCCCCAGCATTTT,CATSRKDSNQPQHF
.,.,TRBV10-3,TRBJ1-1,TGTGCCATCAGCGGTGGAATGAACACTGAAGCTTTCTTT,CAISGGMNTEAFF
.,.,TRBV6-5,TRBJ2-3,TGTGCCAGCAGTTACTCGATTGGGATGGGGGCCGATACGCAGTATTTT,CASSYSIGMGADTQYF
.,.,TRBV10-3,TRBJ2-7,TGTGCCATCAGTGATGGTGGGTTCGAGCAGTACTTC,CAISDGGFEQYF
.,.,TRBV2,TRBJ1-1,TGTGCCAGCAGTTCTGGGGGTTTGAACACTGAAGCTTTCTTT,CASSSGGLNTEAFF
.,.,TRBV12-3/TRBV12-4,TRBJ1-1,TGTGCCAGCAACCGCAGGGACGGGGCTTTCTTT,CASNRRDGAFF
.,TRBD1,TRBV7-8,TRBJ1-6,TGTGCCAGCAGCTCCGGGACAGACTATTCACCCCTCCACTTT,CASSSGTDYSPLHF
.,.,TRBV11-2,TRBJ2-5,TGTGCCAGCAGCTTAGATGGAGGGTCGGAGGAGACCCAGTACTTC,CASSLDGGSEETQYF
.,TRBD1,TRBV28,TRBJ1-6,TGTGCCAGCAGTTTAGGGACAGGGGAGTCACCCCTCCACTTT,CASSLGTGESPLHF
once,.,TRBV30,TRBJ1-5,TGTGCCTGGAGCCAAGAGGTAGGTCAGCCCCAGCATTTT,CAWSQEVGQPQHF
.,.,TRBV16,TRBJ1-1,TGTGCCAGCAGCCCCGACCGGGGGGATGAAGCTTTCTTT,CASSPDRGDEAFF
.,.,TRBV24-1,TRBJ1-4,TGTGCCACCAGTGTCCCGGTACCCAGCAATGAAAAACTGTTTTTT,CATSVPVPSNEKLFF
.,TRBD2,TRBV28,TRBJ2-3,TGTGCCAGCAGCACCCTGACCCGGACTAGCGGAAACGAACTCACAGATACGCAGTATTTT,CASSTLTRTSGNELTDTQYF
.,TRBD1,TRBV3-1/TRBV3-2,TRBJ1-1,TGTGCCAGCAGCTCGGACAGGGCGAACACTGAAGCTTTCTTT,CASSSDRANTEAFF
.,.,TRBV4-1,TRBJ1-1,TGCGCCAGCCGGCAGGTGAACACTGAAGCTTTCTTT,CASRQVNTEAFF
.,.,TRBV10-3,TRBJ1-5,TGTGCCACCTCGGTACAGGTTAGCAATCAGCCCCAGCATTTT,CATSVQVSNQPQHF
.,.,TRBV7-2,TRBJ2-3,TGTGCCAGCAGCTTAAGGGGAGTCTCAGATACGCAGTATTTT,CASSLRGVSDTQYF